This is a list of T cell receptor beta chains from one sample in a study of cytomegalovirus exposure and HLA in healthy donors. Sequencing was performed with immunoSEQ multiplex PCR; in TCRdb, only in-frame clones are kept and a portion is missing. The table records 98,000 or so clones, roughly 80% of them present only once. What was sequenced was PBMCs. The receptors shown here come from a female donor in good health and CMV-seronegative. Each CDR3 is given with its conserved first and last residue. A D gene is named only where the DNA matches it firmly. Where a row states a size, it is once, few, many or the class of an expanded clone; other rows omit it.

TRBV5-1	TRBJ1-2	NA	NA	TGCGCCAGCAGCTTCGCCGCTGGAAACAGCCCCTATGGCTACACCTTC	CASSFAAGNSPYGYTF
TRBV6-4	TRBJ2-3	TRBD2	NA	TGTGCCAGCAGCCGGACTAGCGGGAGCACAGATACGCAGTATTTT	CASSRTSGSTDTQYF
TRBV7-9	TRBJ2-4	TRBD2	NA	TGTGCCAGCAGTAGCGGGGAAAACATTCAGTACTTC	CASSSGENIQYF
TRBV7-2	TRBJ1-2	NA	NA	TGTGCCAGCAGCCTAAATTCCGGGTACGGTGGCTACACCTTC	CASSLNSGYGGYTF
TRBV10-3	TRBJ2-7	TRBD1	NA	TGTGCCATCAGTGATCGGACAGGCTCCTACGAGCAGTACTTC	CAISDRTGSYEQYF
TRBV29-1	TRBJ2-1	NA	few	TGCAGCGAAGGCCGACGGGGGAACAATGAGCAGTTCTTC	CSEGRRGNNEQFF
TRBV27	TRBJ1-1	NA	NA	TGTGCCAGCAGTGGAAGGACTGCGAACACTGAAGCTTTCTTT	CASSGRTANTEAFF
TRBV7-6	TRBJ2-1	NA	NA	TGTGCCAGCAGCTCTGAGCGGGAGCAGTTCTTC	CASSSEREQFF
TRBV27	TRBJ1-1	TRBD1	NA	TGTGCCAGCAGGAAACCTACAGGGGGCTACACTGAAGCTTTCTTT	CASRKPTGGYTEAFF
TRBV18	TRBJ2-1	NA	NA	TGTGCCAGCTCGCTCGGGACAAGGGAATCTTACAATGAGCAGTTCTTC	CASSLGTRESYNEQFF
TRBV6-1	TRBJ1-2	NA	NA	TGTGCCAGCAGTGAAGGACTAAGATATGGCTACACCTTC	CASSEGLRYGYTF
TRBV7-3	TRBJ2-1	TRBD2	NA	TGTGCCAGCAGCCTCTACGGGACTAGCGGGACCCGGGGTGAGCAGTTCTTC	CASSLYGTSGTRGEQFF
TRBV27	TRBJ2-7	NA	NA	TGTGCCAGCAGTTTACAAAGGCAGGGCCACGAGCAGTACTTC	CASSLQRQGHEQYF
TRBV7-9	TRBJ1-2	NA	NA	TGTGCCAGCATTGCTGCAGGGGTGAATTGGAACTATGGCTACACCTTC	CASIAAGVNWNYGYTF
TRBV2	TRBJ1-1	TRBD1	NA	TGTGCCAGCAGTATACAGGGGGCGATCGATATGACTTTCTTT	CASSIQGAIDMTFF
TRBV6-5	TRBJ1-2	NA	NA	TGTGCCAGCAGTGAATCGGGGAGTATCTATGGCTACACCTTC	CASSESGSIYGYTF
TRBV6-6	TRBJ1-1	NA	NA	TGTGCCAGCAAGGAGGGGACTTTGAACACTGAAGCTTTCTTT	CASKEGTLNTEAFF
TRBV4-1	TRBJ2-7	NA	NA	TGCGCCAGCAGCCCCTCAGGCAACTACGAGCAGTACTTC	CASSPSGNYEQYF
TRBV10-3	TRBJ2-7	NA	NA	TGTGCCATCAGTCAACAGACCACCTACGAGCAGTACTTC	CAISQQTTYEQYF
TRBV7-9	TRBJ2-6	TRBD1	NA	TGTGCCAGCAGCTTAGTGACCCGGGACAGGCATTCAGGGGCCAACGTCCTGACTTTC	CASSLVTRDRHSGANVLTF
TRBV5-1	TRBJ2-3	TRBD1	NA	TGCGCCAGCAGCTTGAAAATTGGTGGGACAGGGGCCACAGATACGCAGTATTTT	CASSLKIGGTGATDTQYF
TRBV18	TRBJ2-1	NA	NA	TGTGCCAGCTCATTCCTAGGCGGTGGTGAGCAGTTCTTC	CASSFLGGGEQFF
TRBV5-1	TRBJ2-1	TRBD2	NA	TGCGCCAGCAGTTTAGTATACGGGACTAGCGGGAGTAATGAGCAGTTCTTC	CASSLVYGTSGSNEQFF
TRBV10-3	TRBJ1-1	TRBD1	NA	TGTGCCATCACCTCGGGACAGGGGTGGGGTGAAGCTTTCTTT	CAITSGQGWGEAFF
TRBV20-1	TRBJ1-2	TRBD1	NA	TGCAGTGCTACCGGACAGGGAAGCTACACCTTC	CSATGQGSYTF
TRBV1	TRBJ1-4	NA	NA	TGCACCAGCAGCCAAGATCCCCCGGACAGGGAAGAAAAACTGTTTTTT	CTSSQDPPDREEKLFF
TRBV7-2	TRBJ1-5	NA	NA	TGTGCCAGCAGCTTAGTAGGGGACACAACGGGACGTCAGCCCCAGCATTTT	CASSLVGDTTGRQPQHF
TRBV6-5	TRBJ1-6	NA	NA	TGTGCCAGCAGTCGCGATACGGTAAATTCACCCCTCCACTTT	CASSRDTVNSPLHF
TRBV19	TRBJ2-7	NA	few	TGTGCCCTCCCCCGGGAGCAGTACTTC	CALPREQYF
TRBV5-1	TRBJ1-1	NA	once	TGCGCCAGCAGTCAAGTCGAGGACACTGAAGCTTTCTTT	CASSQVEDTEAFF
TRBV11-1	TRBJ1-1	NA	NA	TGTGCCAGCAGCTTTAAAGCGGGGAGAGGGGAGATTTCCACTGAAGCTTTCTTT	CASSFKAGRGEISTEAFF
TRBV5-6	TRBJ1-2	NA	NA	TGTGCCAGCAGCTTGGTTTCCAGGACTAACTATGGCTACACCTTC	CASSLVSRTNYGYTF
TRBV9	TRBJ2-1	NA	NA	TGTGCCAGCAGCGTAGGCCTCGGGAAATGGGACAATGAGCAGTTCTTC	CASSVGLGKWDNEQFF
TRBV27	TRBJ1-1	TRBD1	NA	TGTGCCAGCAGCGACAGGGGGGATGTGAACACTGAAGCTTTCTTT	CASSDRGDVNTEAFF
TRBV10-1	TRBJ1-5	NA	few	TGCGCCAGCAGTGAGGGGGGGGTAAATCAGCCCCAGCATTTT	CASSEGGVNQPQHF
TRBV5-4	TRBJ2-6	NA	NA	TGTGCCAGCAGCTCCCGGACAGACTACTCTGGGGCCAACGTCCTGACTTTC	CASSSRTDYSGANVLTF
TRBV2	TRBJ1-2	TRBD1	NA	TGTGCCAGCAGTGGAATCTCACAGGGGATTGACCCCTATGGCTACACCTTC	CASSGISQGIDPYGYTF
TRBV27	TRBJ1-6	NA	NA	TGTGCCAGCAGTCCCGGGGGGGCGCGTTCTGGTTCACCCCTCCACTTT	CASSPGGARSGSPLHF
TRBV11-3	TRBJ2-2	NA	NA	TGTGCCAGCAGCTTAGTAGCAGGGGCCGGGGAGCTGTTTTTT	CASSLVAGAGELFF
TRBV18	TRBJ1-1	TRBD1	NA	TGTGCCAGCTCGTCGACAGGGAGTATTTCGACTGAAGCTTTCTTT	CASSSTGSISTEAFF
TRBV7-9	TRBJ1-4	TRBD1	NA	TGTGCCAGCAGGAAGGGGGCGTGGGAAAAACTGTTTTTT	CASRKGAWEKLFF
TRBV7-9	TRBJ2-6	NA	NA	TGTGCCAGCAGCCTAAGGTTCGGACAGTCTGGGGCCAACGTCCTGACTTTC	CASSLRFGQSGANVLTF
TRBV7-3	TRBJ1-2	NA	NA	TGTGCCAGCAGCTTAAGGGGGGGCTATGGCTACACCTTC	CASSLRGGYGYTF
TRBV5-1	TRBJ2-1	TRBD2	few	TGCGCCAGCAGCTTTGGACTAGGAGTCAATGAGCAGTTCTTC	CASSFGLGVNEQFF
TRBV10-3	TRBJ1-3	NA	once	TGTGCCATCAGTGGTACAGAGGGAAACACCATATATTTT	CAISGTEGNTIYF
TRBV5-1	TRBJ2-2	TRBD1	NA	TGCGCCAGCAGCTTGGGAGCGACAGGGTCCGGGGAGCTGTTTTTT	CASSLGATGSGELFF
TRBV30	TRBJ2-3	NA	once	TGTGCCTGGAAGGGTCCACGGAGGGATACGCAGTATTTT	CAWKGPRRDTQYF
TRBV10-3	TRBJ1-2	TRBD1	NA	TGTGCCATCAGTGGACAGGGATTAGTCTATGGCTACACCTTC	CAISGQGLVYGYTF